This TCR beta chain appears in the sequencing data of a study of T cell responses to AZD1222 COVID-19 vaccine. Libraries were prepared by immunoSEQ multiplex PCR; TCRdb keeps only in-frame clonotypes and omits some of them. The data contain about 110,000 clones, roughly 90% of them singletons. The V gene's germline CDR1 is ENHRY and CDR2 SYGVKD. CDR3 length: 14 amino acids. Trimming left V 10 bases short and J 1 base short, with 14 bases between. The chain carries TRBV10-3 and TRBJ1-5; D might be TRBD1 (6 bases). The sample consisted of peripheral blood, taken 28 days after the second AZD1222 dose. The receptor was isolated from an adult who received the AZD1222 COVID-19 vaccine. This chain's CDR3 is CATQPDRSNQPQHF. The CDR3 coding sequence is TGTGCCACTCAACCTGACAGGAGCAATCAGCCCCAGCATTTT.